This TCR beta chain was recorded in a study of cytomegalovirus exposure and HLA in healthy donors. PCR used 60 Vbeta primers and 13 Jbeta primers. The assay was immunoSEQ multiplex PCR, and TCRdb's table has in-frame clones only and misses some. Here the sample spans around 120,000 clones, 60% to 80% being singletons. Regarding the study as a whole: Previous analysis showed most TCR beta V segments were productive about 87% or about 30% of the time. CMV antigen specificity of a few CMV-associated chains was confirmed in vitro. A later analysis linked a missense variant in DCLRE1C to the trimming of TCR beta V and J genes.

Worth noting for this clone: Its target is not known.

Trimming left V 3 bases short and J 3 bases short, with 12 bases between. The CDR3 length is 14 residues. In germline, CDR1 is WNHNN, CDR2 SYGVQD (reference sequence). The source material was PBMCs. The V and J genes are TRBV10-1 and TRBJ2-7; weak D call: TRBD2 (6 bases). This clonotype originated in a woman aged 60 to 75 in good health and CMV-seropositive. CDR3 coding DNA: TGCGCCAGCAGTGACGGGGGTGAAGTCTACGAGCAGTACTTC. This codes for CASSDGGEVYEQYF.